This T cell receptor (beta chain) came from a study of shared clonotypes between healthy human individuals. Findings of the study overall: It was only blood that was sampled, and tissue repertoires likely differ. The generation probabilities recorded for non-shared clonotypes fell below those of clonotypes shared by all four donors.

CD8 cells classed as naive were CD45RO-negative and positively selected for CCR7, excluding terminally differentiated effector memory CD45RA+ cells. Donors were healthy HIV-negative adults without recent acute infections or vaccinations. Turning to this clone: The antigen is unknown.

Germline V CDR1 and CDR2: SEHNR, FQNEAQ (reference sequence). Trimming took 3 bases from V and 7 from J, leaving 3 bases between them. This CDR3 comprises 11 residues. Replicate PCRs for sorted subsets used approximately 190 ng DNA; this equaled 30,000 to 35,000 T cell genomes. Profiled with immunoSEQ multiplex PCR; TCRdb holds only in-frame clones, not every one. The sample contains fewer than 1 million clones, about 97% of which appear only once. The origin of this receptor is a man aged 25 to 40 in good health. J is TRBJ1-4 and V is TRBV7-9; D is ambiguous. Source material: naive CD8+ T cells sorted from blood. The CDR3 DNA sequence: TGTGCCAGCAGCTTTTCTGAAAAACTGTTTTTT. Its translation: CASSFSEKLFF.